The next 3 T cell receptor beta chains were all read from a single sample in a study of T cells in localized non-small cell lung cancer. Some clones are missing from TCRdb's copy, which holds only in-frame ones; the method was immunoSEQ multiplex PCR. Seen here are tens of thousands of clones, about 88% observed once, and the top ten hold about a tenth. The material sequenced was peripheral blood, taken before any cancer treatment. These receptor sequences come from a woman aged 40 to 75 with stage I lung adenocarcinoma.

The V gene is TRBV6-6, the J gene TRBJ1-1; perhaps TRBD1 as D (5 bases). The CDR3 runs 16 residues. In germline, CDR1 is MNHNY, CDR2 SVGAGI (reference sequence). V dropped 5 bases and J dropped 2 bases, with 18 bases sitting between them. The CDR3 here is CASSPDQGELNTEAFF. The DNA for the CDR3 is TGTGCCAGCAGTCCCGACCAGGGAGAGCTAAACACTGAAGCTTTCTTT.

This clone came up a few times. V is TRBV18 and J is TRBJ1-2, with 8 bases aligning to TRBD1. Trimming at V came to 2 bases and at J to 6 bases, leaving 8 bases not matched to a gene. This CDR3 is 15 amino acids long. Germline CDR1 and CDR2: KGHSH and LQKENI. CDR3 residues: CASSPAYLQGDGYTF. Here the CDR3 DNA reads TGTGCCAGCTCACCAGCATATTTACAGGGGGATGGCTACACCTTC.

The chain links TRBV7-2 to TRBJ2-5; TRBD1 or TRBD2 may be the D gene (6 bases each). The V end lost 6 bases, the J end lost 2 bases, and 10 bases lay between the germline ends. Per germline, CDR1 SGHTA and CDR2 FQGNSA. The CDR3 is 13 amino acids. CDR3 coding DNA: TGTGCCAGCAGTCGGGGGCCGCAAGAGACCCAGTACTTC. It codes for CASSRGPQETQYF. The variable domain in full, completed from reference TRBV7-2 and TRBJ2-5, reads GAGVSQSPSNKVTEKGKDVELRCDPISGHTALYWYRQSLGQGLEFLIYFQGNSAPDKSGLPSDRFSAERTGGSVSTLTIQRTQQEDSAVYLCASSRGPQETQYFGPGTRLLVL.